This TCR beta chain came from a study of T cell repertoires in cytomegalovirus infection. Study-level background: Public TCR beta signatures were indicative of both CMV infection and a matching HLA type.

The CDR3 spans 15 residues. V shed 0 bases and J shed 1 base, with 7 bases lying between them. The germline V gene encodes CDR1 LGHNA and CDR2 YNFKEQ. TCRdb reprocessed the reads via MiXCR and lists one record per CDR3 protein. Of roughly 640,000 distinct CDR3 sequences detected, more than 20% appear once; the ten largest clones hold roughly 8%. This clonotype was seen more than once but under ten times. Its antigen remains unknown. Regarding the study as a whole: The cumulative frequency of public TCR beta families identified carriers of CMV plus the relevant HLA. The response measured ex vivo was dominated by TCR beta clonotypes (HLA-C-restricted and CMV-specific).

The sequencing input was CD8+ T cells from PBMCs. The chain combines TRBV4-2 with TRBJ1-3, with D unresolved. This receptor was taken from a human donor in good health (CMV status not recorded). Some clones in this sample may be carry-over from other donors' samples. The CDR3 coding sequence is TGTGCCAGCAGCCAAGAGTCAATTTCTGGAAACACCATATATTTT. Protein sequence: CASSQESISGNTIYF.